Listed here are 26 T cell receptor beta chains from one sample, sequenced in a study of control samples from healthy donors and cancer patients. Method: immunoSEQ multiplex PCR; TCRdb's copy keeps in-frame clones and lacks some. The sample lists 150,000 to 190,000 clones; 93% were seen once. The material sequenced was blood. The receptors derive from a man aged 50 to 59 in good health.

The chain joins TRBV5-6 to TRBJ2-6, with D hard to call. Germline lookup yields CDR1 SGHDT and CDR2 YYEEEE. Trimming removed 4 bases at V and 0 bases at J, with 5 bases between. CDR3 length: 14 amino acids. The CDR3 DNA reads TGTGCCAGCAGCCCAACCTCTGGGGCCAACGTCCTGACTTTC. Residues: CASSPTSGANVLTF.

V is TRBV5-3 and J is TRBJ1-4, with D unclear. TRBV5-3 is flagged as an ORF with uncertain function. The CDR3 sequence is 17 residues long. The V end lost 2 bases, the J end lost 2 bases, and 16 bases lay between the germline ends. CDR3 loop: CARSFQALKVTNEKLFF. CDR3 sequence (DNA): TGTGCCAGAAGCTTTCAGGCTCTTAAGGTGACTAATGAAAAACTGTTTTTT.

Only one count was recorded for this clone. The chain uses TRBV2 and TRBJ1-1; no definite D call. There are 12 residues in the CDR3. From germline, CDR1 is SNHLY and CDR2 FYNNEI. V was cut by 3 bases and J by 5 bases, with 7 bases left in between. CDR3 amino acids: CASSDLGTEAFF. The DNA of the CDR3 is TGTGCCAGCAGTGATTTGGGGACTGAAGCTTTCTTT.

DNA of the CDR3: TGTGCCAGCAGCCCACTCCGAGTCACCGGGGAGCTGTTTTTT. Its translation: CASSPLRVTGELFF. The V call is TRBV11-2, the J call TRBJ2-2; D is uncertain. Germline CDR1 is SGHAT and CDR2 is FQNNGV. The CDR3 runs to 14 residues. Deletions cut 5 bases from V and 4 bases from J, with 11 bases between.

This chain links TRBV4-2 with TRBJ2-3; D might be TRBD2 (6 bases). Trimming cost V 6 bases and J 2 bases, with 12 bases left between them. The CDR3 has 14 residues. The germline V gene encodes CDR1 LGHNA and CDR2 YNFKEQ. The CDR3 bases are TGTGCCAGCAGTCCCTCGGGAGACACAGATACGCAGTATTTT. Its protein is CASSPSGDTDTQYF.

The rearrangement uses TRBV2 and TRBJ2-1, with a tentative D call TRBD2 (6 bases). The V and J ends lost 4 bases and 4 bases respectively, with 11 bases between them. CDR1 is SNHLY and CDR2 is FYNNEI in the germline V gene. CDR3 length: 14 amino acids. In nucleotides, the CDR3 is TGTGCCAGCAGTGCCATAGCGGCTTACAATGAGCAGTTCTTC. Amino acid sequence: CASSAIAAYNEQFF.

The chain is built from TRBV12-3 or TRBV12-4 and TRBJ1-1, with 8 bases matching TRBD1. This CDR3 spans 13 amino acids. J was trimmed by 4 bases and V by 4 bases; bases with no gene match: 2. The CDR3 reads CASSYTGGTEAFF. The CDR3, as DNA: TGTGCCAGCAGTTATACAGGGGGCACTGAAGCTTTCTTT.

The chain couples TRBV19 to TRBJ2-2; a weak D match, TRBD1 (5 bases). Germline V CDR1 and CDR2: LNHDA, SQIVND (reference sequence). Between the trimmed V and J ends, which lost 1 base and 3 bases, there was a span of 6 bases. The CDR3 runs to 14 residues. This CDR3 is CASSIVTDTGELFF. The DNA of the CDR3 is TGTGCCAGTAGTATAGTGACAGACACCGGGGAGCTGTTTTTT.

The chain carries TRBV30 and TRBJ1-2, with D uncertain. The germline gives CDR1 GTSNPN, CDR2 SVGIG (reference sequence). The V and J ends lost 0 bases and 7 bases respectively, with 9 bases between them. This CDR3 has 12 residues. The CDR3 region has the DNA TGTGCCTGGAGTGTATCGTCCGGTGGCTACACCTTC. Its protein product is CAWSVSSGGYTF.

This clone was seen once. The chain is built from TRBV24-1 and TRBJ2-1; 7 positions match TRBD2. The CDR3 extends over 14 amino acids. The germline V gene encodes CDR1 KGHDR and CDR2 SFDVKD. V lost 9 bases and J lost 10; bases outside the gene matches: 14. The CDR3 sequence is CATRKGEREREQFF. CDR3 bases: TGTGCCACCCGCAAAGGGGAGCGGGAACGCGAGCAGTTCTTC.

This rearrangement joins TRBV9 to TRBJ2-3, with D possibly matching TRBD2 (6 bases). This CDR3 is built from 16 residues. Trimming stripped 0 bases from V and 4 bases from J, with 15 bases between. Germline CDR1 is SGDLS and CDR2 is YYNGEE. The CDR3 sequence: CASSVESGGTPDTQYF. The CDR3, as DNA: TGTGCCAGCAGCGTAGAAAGCGGAGGGACCCCAGATACGCAGTATTTT.

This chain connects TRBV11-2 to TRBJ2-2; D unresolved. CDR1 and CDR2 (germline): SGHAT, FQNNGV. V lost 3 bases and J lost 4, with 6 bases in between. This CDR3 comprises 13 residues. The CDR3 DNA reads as TGTGCCAGCAGCTTCGACATCACCGGGGAGCTGTTTTTT. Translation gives CASSFDITGELFF.

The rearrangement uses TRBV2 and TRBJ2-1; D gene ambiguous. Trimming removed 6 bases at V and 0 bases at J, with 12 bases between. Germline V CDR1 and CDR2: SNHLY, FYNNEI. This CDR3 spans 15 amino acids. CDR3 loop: CASRADISSYNEQFF. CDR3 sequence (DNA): TGTGCCAGCAGGGCCGACATAAGCTCCTACAATGAGCAGTTCTTC.

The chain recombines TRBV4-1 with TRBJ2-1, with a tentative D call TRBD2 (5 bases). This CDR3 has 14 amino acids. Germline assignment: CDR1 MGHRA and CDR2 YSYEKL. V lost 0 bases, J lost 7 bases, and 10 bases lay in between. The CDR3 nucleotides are TGCGCCAGCAGCCAAGATCGGACTCCTAATGAGCAGTTCTTC. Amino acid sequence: CASSQDRTPNEQFF.

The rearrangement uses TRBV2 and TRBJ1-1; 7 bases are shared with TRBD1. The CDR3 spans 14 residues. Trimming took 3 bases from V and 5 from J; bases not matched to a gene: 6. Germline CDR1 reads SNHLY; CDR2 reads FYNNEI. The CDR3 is CASSEGTARTEAFF. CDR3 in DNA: TGTGCCAGCAGTGAGGGGACAGCGAGGACTGAAGCTTTCTTT.

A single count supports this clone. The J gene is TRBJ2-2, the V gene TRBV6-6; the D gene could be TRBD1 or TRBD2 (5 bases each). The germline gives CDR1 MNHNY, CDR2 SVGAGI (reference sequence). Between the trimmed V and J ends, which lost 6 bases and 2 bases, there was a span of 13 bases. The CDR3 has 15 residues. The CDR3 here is CASRPGTGNTGELFF. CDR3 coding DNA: TGTGCCAGCAGACCCGGGACGGGAAACACCGGGGAGCTGTTTTTT.

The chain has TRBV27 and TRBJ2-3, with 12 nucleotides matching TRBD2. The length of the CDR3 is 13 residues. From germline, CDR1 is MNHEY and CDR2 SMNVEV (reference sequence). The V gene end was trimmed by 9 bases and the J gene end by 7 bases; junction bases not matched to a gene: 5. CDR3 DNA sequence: TGTGCCAGTAGACTAGCGGGAGTACATACGCAGTATTTT. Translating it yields CASRLAGVHTQYF.

The CDR3 sequence: CASSPLVEGGIWSNQPQHF. CDR3 coding DNA: TGTGCCAGCAGCCCCCTCGTCGAAGGGGGGATATGGAGCAATCAGCCCCAGCATTTT. The J gene is TRBJ1-5, the V gene TRBV28; the D gene is possibly TRBD1 (6 bases). V shed 6 bases and J shed 1 base, with 25 bases lying between them. Germline V gives CDR1 MDHEN, CDR2 SYDVKM. CDR3 length: 19 residues. Full variable domain (missing parts from reference TRBV28 and TRBJ1-5): DVKVTQSSRYLVKRTGEKVFLECVQDMDHENMFWYRQDPGLGLRLIYFSYDVKMKEKGDIPEGYSVSREKKERFSLILESASTNQTSMYLCASSPLVEGGIWSNQPQHFGDGTRLSIL.

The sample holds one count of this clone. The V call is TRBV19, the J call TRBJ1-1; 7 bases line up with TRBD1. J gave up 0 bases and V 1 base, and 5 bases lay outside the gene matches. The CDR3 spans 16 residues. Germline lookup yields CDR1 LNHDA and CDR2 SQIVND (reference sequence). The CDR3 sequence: CASSIVGDRLNTEAFF. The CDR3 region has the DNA TGTGCCAGTAGTATAGTGGGGGACAGACTGAACACTGAAGCTTTCTTT.

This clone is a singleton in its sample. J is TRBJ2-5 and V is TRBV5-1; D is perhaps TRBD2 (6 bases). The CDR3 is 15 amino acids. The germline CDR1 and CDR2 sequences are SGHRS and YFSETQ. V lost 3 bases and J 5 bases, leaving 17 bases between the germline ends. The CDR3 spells CASSYGTPGLETQYF. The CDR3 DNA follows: TGCGCCAGCAGCTACGGGACTCCGGGGTTGGAGACCCAGTACTTC.

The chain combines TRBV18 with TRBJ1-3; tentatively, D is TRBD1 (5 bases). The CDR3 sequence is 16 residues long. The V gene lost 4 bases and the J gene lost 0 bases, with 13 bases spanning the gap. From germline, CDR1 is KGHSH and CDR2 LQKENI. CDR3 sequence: CASSLPGRASGNTIYF. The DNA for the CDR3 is TGTGCCAGCTCACTCCCCGGCAGGGCCTCTGGAAACACCATATATTTT.

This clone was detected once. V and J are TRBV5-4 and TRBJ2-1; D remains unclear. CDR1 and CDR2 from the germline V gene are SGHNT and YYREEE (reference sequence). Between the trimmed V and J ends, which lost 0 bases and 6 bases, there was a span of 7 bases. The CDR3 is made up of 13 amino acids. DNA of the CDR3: TGTGCCAGCAGCTTGGATCGCCCCAATGAGCAGTTCTTC. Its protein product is CASSLDRPNEQFF.

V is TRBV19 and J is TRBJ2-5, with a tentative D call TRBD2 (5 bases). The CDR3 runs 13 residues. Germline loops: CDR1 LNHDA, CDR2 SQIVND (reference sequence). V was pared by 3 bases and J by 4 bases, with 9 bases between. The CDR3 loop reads CASSITRGETQYF. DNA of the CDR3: TGTGCCAGTAGTATCACTCGGGGAGAGACCCAGTACTTC.

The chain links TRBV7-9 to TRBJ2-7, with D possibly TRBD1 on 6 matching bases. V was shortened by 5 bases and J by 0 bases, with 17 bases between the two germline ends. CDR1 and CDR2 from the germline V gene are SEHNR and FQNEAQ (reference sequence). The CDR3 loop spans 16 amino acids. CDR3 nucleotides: TGTGCCAGCAGCCCAGGGAAGGGGGTGAGCTCCTACGAGCAGTACTTC. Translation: CASSPGKGVSSYEQYF.

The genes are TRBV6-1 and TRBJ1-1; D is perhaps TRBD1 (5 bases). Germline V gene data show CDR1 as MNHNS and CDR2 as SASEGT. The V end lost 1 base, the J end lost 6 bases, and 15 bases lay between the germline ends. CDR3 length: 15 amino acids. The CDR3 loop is CASSEVPRGVAEAFF. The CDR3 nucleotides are TGTGCCAGCAGTGAAGTCCCCCGGGGGGTCGCTGAAGCTTTCTTT.

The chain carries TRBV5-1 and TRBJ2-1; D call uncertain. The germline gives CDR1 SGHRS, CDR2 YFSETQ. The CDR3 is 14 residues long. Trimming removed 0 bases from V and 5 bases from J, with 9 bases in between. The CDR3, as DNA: TGCGCCAGCAGCTTGGGAGACGAGAACAATGAGCAGTTCTTC. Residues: CASSLGDENNEQFF.